This T cell receptor beta chain was documented in a study of blood T cells in healthy people across ages. Regarding this clonotype: Its specificity is not known.

In germline, CDR1 is SGHRS, CDR2 YFSETQ. This CDR3 spans 17 amino acids. V dropped 0 bases and J dropped 4 bases, with 16 bases sitting between them. The authors ran a second PCR of 7 to 11 cycles using a sample-barcoded 5' primer and a J-beta primer mix. TCRdb re-called the 5' RACE reads through MiXCR, storing one row per CDR3 protein. The repertoire holds about 1,500,000 distinct CDR3 sequences, with 28% as singletons. Overall study findings and caveats: Donor CMV status, an unknown factor, possibly confounded changes in expanded clonotypes. TCR beta diversity per million T cells fell roughly linearly with age.

The material sequenced was blood. The V gene is TRBV5-1, the J gene TRBJ1-4; TRBD1 might be the D (6 bases). The TCR comes from a woman aged 25 to 39 in good health. The CDR3: CASSLDLRDTSNEKLFF. The CDR3 DNA is TGCGCCAGCAGCTTGGACCTCCGGGACACGAGTAATGAAAAACTGTTTTTT. Full variable domain (rest looked up from reference TRBV5-1 and TRBJ1-4): KAGVTQTPRYLIKTRGQQVTLSCSPISGHRSVSWYQQTPGQGLQFLFEYFSETQRNKGNFPGRFSGRQFSNSRSEMNVSTLELGDSALYLCASSLDLRDTSNEKLFFGSGTQLSVL.